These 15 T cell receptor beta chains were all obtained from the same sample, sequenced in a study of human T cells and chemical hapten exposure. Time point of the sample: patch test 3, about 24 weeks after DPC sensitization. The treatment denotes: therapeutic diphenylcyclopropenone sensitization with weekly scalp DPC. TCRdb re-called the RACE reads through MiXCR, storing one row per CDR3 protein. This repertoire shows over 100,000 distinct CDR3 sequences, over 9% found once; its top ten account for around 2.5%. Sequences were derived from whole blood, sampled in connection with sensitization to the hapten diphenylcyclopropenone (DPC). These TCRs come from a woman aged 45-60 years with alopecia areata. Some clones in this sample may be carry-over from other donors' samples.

In DNA, the CDR3 is TGTGCCAGCAGTCTCCGAGGGGGATACGAGCAGTACTTC. It translates to CASSLRGGYEQYF. V gene TRBV12-3 or TRBV12-4 combines with J gene TRBJ2-7, with TRBD1 as a possible D gene (6 bases). Trimming took off 5 bases at V and 4 bases at J, with 12 bases between the two ends. The CDR3 has 13 residues.

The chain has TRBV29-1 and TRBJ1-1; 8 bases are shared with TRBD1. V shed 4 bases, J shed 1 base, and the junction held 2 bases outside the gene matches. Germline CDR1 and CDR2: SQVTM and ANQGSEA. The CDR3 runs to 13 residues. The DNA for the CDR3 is TGCAGCGTTGCAGGGGGCGCGAACACTGAAGCTTTCTTT. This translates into CSVAGGANTEAFF.

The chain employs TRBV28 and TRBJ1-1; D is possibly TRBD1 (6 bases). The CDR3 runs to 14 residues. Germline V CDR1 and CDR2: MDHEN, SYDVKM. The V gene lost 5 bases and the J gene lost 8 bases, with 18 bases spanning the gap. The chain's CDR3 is CASSAAGTTKEAFF. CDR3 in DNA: TGTGCCAGCAGTGCCGCCGGGACAACCAAAGAAGCTTTCTTT.

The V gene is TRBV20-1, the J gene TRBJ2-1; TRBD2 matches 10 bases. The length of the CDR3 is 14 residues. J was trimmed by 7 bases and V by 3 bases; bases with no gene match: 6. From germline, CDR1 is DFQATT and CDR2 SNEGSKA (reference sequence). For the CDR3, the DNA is TGCAGTGCTAGGCCAGCGGGGGGGGCTAATGAGCAGTTCTTC. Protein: CSARPAGGANEQFF.

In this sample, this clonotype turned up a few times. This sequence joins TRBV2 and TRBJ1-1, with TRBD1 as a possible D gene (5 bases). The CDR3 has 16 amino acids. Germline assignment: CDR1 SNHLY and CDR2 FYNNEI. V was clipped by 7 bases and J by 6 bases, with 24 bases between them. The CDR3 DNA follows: TGTGCCAGCAAGGGCGAGCGGGGAGGGGTTGTTCCTGAAGCTTTCTTT. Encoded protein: CASKGERGGVVPEAFF.

The CDR3 DNA reads as TGTGCCACTGAAAGGGCTCAGGGGACCTACGAGCAGTACTTC. Translating it yields CATERAQGTYEQYF. This chain connects TRBV6-1 to TRBJ2-7; possibly TRBD1 for D (6 bases). The germline V gene encodes CDR1 MNHNS and CDR2 SASEGT. The germline V and J ends were trimmed by 10 bases and 2 bases, with 18 bases remaining between them. The CDR3 spans 14 residues.

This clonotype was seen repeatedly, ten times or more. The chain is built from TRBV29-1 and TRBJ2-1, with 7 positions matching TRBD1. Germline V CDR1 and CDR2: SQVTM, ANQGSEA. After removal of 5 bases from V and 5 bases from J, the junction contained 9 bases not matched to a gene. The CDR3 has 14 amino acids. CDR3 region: CSVSQGSQHNEQFF. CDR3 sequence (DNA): TGCAGCGTTTCACAGGGGTCACAACACAATGAGCAGTTCTTC.

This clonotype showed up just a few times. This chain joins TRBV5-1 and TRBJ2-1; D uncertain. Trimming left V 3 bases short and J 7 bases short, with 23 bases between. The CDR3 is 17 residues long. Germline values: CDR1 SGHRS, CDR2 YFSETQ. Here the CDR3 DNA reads TGCGCCAGCAGCTCGTACCTTCTACACGCATCGCCGAATGAGCAGTTCTTC. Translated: CASSSYLLHASPNEQFF.

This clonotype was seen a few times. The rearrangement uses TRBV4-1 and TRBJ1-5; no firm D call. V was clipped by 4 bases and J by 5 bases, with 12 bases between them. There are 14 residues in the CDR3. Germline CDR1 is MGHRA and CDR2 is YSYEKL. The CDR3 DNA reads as TGCGCCAGCAGCCGGGAAGTGAGACATCAGCCCCAGCATTTT. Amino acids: CASSREVRHQPQHF.

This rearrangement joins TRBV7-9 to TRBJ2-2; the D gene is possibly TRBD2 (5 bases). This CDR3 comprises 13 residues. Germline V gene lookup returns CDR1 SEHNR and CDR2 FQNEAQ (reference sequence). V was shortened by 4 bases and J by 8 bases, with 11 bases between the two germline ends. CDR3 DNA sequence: TGTGCCAGCAGCTACATGGACTTTGGGGAGCTGTTTTTT. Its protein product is CASSYMDFGELFF.

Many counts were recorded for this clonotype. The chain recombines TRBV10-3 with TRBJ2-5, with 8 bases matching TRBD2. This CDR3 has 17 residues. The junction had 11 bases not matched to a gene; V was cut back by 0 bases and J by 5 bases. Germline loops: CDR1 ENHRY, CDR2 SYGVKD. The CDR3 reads CAISESWSGGLSETQYF. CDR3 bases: TGTGCCATCAGTGAGTCGTGGTCGGGGGGGCTCTCTGAGACCCAGTACTTC.

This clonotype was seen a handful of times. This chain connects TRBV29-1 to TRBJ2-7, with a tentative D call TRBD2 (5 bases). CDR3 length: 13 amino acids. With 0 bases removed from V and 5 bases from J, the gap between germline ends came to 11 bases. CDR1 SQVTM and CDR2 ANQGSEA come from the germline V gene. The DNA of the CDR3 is TGCAGCGTTGAAGACAGCGACGGGGACGAGCAGTACTTC. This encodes CSVEDSDGDEQYF.

CDR3 in DNA: TGTGCCATCAGTGAGGGACTAACCATGAACACTGAAGCTTTCTTT. Protein product: CAISEGLTMNTEAFF. The chain is built from TRBV10-3 and TRBJ1-1; D remains unclear. Trimming removed 2 bases at V and 0 bases at J, with 10 bases between. Germline V gene data show CDR1 as ENHRY and CDR2 as SYGVKD. The length of the CDR3 is 15 residues.

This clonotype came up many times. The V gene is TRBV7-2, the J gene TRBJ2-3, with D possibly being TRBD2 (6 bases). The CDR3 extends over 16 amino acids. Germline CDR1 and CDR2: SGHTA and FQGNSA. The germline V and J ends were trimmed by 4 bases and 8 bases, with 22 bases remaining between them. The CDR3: CASSSRGLGARGTQYF. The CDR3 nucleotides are TGTGCCAGCAGCTCCCGGGGACTGGGAGCGAGAGGTACGCAGTATTTT.

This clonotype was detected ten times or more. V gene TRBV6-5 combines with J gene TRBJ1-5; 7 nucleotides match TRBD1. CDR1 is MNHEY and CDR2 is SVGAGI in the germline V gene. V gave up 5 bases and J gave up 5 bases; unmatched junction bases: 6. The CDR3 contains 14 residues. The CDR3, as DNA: TGTGCCAGCAGTAGACAGGGTTCCGATCAGCCCCAGCATTTT. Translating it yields CASSRQGSDQPQHF.